The sequence of this T cell receptor (beta chain) was determined in a study of cytomegalovirus exposure and HLA in healthy donors. Germline V gene lookup returns CDR1 SGHTA and CDR2 FQGNSA. V lost 0 bases and J lost 3; bases outside the gene matches: 2. CDR3 length equals 14 residues. Profiling relied on immunoSEQ multiplex PCR, and the TCRdb table lists in-frame clones only, not all of them. The sample records a few hundred thousand clones, roughly 90% being singletons. The TCR comes from a woman aged 18-30 years in good health and CMV-seronegative. Sequenced: PBMCs. The chain has TRBV7-2 and TRBJ2-7; 7 positions agree with TRBD2. The CDR3: CASSLAVAGYEQYF. CDR3 nucleotides: TGTGCCAGCAGCTTAGCGGTAGCGGGCTACGAGCAGTACTTC. The full variable domain, its missing parts supplied by reference TRBV7-2 and TRBJ2-7, is GAGVSQSPSNKVTEKGKDVELRCDPISGHTALYWYRQSLGQGLEFLIYFQGNSAPDKSGLPSDRFSAERTGGSVSTLTIQRTQQEDSAVYLCASSLAVAGYEQYFGPGTRLTVT.